These 10 T cell receptor beta chains were sequenced from one sample in a study of T cell repertoires in cytomegalovirus infection. One entry per CDR3 protein, called by TCRdb with MiXCR from the reads. The sample has 700,000 to 850,000 distinct CDR3 sequences; approximately 30% are singletons. These receptors lack a known antigen. The source was cultured CD8+ T cells from PBMCs, collected from culture after CMV antigen stimulation. These receptors all come from a human donor in good health (CMV status not recorded). Some clones in this sample may be carry-over from other donors' samples.

On this clonotype itself: The junction does not match germline at one end; this may be a read error. The V gene is TRBV7-9, the J gene TRBJ2-2, with TRBD1 identical over 7 bases. The CDR3 extends over 16 amino acids. Germline CDR1 SEHNR, CDR2 FQNEAQ (reference sequence). The CDR3 DNA follows: TGTGCCAGCACCTTAAACACAGGGGTTAACACCGGGGAGCTGTTTTTT. Protein sequence: CASTLNTGVNTGELFF.

The chain uses TRBV7-9 and TRBJ2-7, with 8 positions matching TRBD1. Germline V gene lookup returns CDR1 SEHNR and CDR2 FQNEAQ (reference sequence). CDR3 size: 15 residues. The CDR3 protein is CASSLGDRGHYKQYV. CDR3 DNA: TGTGCCAGCAGCTTAGGAGACAGGGGACACTACAAGCAGTACGTC.

The CDR3 sequence is CASGSLPDRGSTTNEKLFF. The CDR3 DNA follows: TGTGCTAGTGGTTCCCTACCGGACAGGGGGTCCACAACTAATGAAAAACTGTTTTTT. The chain has TRBV12-5 and TRBJ1-4; TRBD1 aligns across 10 bases. The J segment lost 0 bases and the V segment lost 4 bases, leaving 11 bases of the junction unmatched. This CDR3 is built from 19 residues. CDR1 and CDR2 from the germline V gene are LGHNT and FRNRAP. Full variable domain (outside the CDR3, taken from reference TRBV12-5 and TRBJ1-4): DARVTQTPRHKVTEMGQEVTMRCQPILGHNTVFWYRQTMMQGLELLAYFRNRAPLDDSGMPKDRFSAEMPDATLATLKIQPSEPRDSAVYFCASGSLPDRGSTTNEKLFFGSGTQLSVL.

In this sample, this clonotype turned up a few times. The rearrangement links TRBV6-5 to TRBJ1-1; D is ambiguous. Germline V lookup: CDR1 MNHEY, CDR2 SVGAGI. The CDR3 totals 14 residues. Trimming shortened V by 2 bases and J by 1 base, and 8 bases separated the two germline ends. This CDR3 is CASSYHGGNTEAFF. The CDR3 bases are TGTGCCAGCAGTTACCACGGTGGGAACACTGAAGCTTTCTTT.

The CDR3 nucleotides read TGTGCCAGCAGACTGACAGATAACACTGAAGCTTTCTTT. Translated, it gives CASRLTDNTEAFF. The chain combines TRBV6-2 or TRBV6-3 with TRBJ1-1, with D possibly TRBD1 on 5 matching bases. With 6 bases removed from V and 2 bases from J, the gap between germline ends came to 10 bases. The CDR3 loop spans 13 amino acids. Germline V gene lookup returns CDR1 MNHEY and CDR2 SVGEGT.

The chain joins TRBV12-3 or TRBV12-4 to TRBJ1-5; 7 bases are a match to TRBD1. The junction had 13 bases not matched to a gene; V was cut back by 5 bases and J by 6 bases. This CDR3 contains 16 residues. CDR3 sequence reads: CASSPFDREDRQPQHF. Here the CDR3 DNA reads TGTGCCAGCAGTCCCTTCGACAGGGAGGACCGTCAGCCCCAGCATTTT.

V gene TRBV6-5 combines with J gene TRBJ1-5; TRBD1 agrees at 7 bases. This CDR3 has 15 residues. With 5 bases clipped from V and 7 bases from J, the junction kept 11 bases outside the gene matches. CDR1 is MNHEY and CDR2 is SVGAGI in the germline V gene. This CDR3 reads CASSAGQGGRQPQHF. The CDR3 DNA sequence: TGTGCCAGCAGTGCCGGGCAGGGGGGCAGACAGCCCCAGCATTTT.

This clonotype occurred a few times. The chain is built from TRBV27 and TRBJ1-6; D is unresolved. There are 14 residues in the CDR3. Looked up from germline, CDR1 is MNHEY and CDR2 is SMNVEV (reference sequence). Trimming cost V 5 bases and J 7 bases, with 12 bases left between them. In DNA, the CDR3 is TGTGCCAGCAGTGACGGGTTTTGGAATTCACCCCTCCACTTT. This gives the protein CASSDGFWNSPLHF.

This clonotype was found many times. The gene calls are TRBV7-6 and TRBJ2-5, with 12 bases lining up with TRBD1. Germline V gives CDR1 SGHVS, CDR2 FNYEAQ. J gave up 5 bases and V 3 bases, and 4 bases lay outside the gene matches. This CDR3 has 15 amino acids. The CDR3 protein is CASSLGQGAGETQYF. The CDR3 DNA is TGTGCCAGCAGCTTGGGACAGGGGGCCGGGGAGACCCAGTACTTC. Combining the CDR3 with reference TRBV7-6 and TRBJ2-5 gives the whole variable domain GAGVSQSPRYKVTKRGQDVALRCDPISGHVSLYWYRQALGQGPEFLTYFNYEAQQDKSGLPNDRFSAERPEGSISTLTIQRTEQRDSAMYRCASSLGQGAGETQYFGPGTRLLVL.

This chain links TRBV6-2 or TRBV6-3 with TRBJ1-5; no firm D call. V shed 0 bases and J shed 2 bases, with 17 bases lying between them. Germline V gene lookup returns CDR1 MNHEY and CDR2 SVGEGT. The CDR3 is made up of 18 amino acids. CDR3 amino acids: CASSYSRRSGVGNQPQHF. In DNA form, the CDR3 reads TGTGCCAGCAGTTACTCGAGGAGGTCCGGTGTAGGCAATCAGCCCCAGCATTTT.